This is a list of T cell receptor beta chains from one sample in a study of blood T cell repertoires in COVID-19. Repertoires were generated with immunoSEQ multiplex PCR, while TCRdb's copy carries only in-frame clones and drops some. The sample holds roughly 410,000 clones, around nine tenths seen once. Input material: peripheral blood. Every receptor here comes from a woman between 35 and 50 years old with COVID-19, enrolled during active disease. Each CDR3 is given with its conserved first and last residue. Not all rows give a size; the values are once, few, many and, for expanded clones, a class.

V gene	clone size	J gene	CDR3 protein
TRBV7-2	once	TRBJ2-7	CASSRKREGTYEQYF
TRBV28	NA	TRBJ2-7	CASTLGGQAYEQYF
TRBV29-1	NA	TRBJ1-2	CSVGGNDGYTF
TRBV7-2	NA	TRBJ2-1	CASTRAGTGGVGEQFF
TRBV6-5	NA	TRBJ1-2	CASSRQDLYGYTF
TRBV30	NA	TRBJ2-7	CAWSVGTSSLNEQYF
TRBV9	once	TRBJ2-7	CASSVTAGSYEQYF
TRBV10-3	NA	TRBJ2-5	CATSLGGGETQYF
TRBV5-5	NA	TRBJ1-1	CASLEGNTEAFF
TRBV7-2	NA	TRBJ1-6	CASNFRGYNSPLHF
TRBV4-2	NA	TRBJ2-5	CASSQDKLAGGQETQYF
TRBV19	NA	TRBJ2-1	CASKGPRGNHNNEQFF
TRBV6-4	NA	TRBJ1-1	CASSVSAGGKKAFF